This TCR beta chain is drawn from a study of blood T cell repertoires in COVID-19. Across the whole study: Acute and convalescent COVID-19 specimens originated in the United States, Italy and Spain. Sources were T cells, B-cell-depleted T cells, or PBMCs; the material itself was cDNA or gDNA.

TCRdb's copy holds only in-frame clones and misses some; the assay was immunoSEQ multiplex PCR. This repertoire shows 200,000 to 250,000 clones, approximately 84% found once; its top ten account for about 1.7%. The CDR3 totals 14 residues. The germline V gene encodes CDR1 SEHNR and CDR2 FQNEAQ (reference sequence). Losses at the gene ends were 6 bases for V and 7 bases for J; bases not matched to a gene: 6. The J gene is TRBJ1-5, the V gene TRBV7-9, with 10 bases identical to TRBD1. This clonotype originated in a man aged 60 to 69 who had recovered from COVID-19. Sequencing was carried out using PBMCs or T cells enriched from blood (not recorded which). The CDR3 DNA sequence: TGTGCCAGCAGTTGGACAGGGGGTGAACAGCCCCAGCATTTT. It codes for CASSWTGGEQPQHF.